In its sample, the clone carrying this T cell receptor beta chain was seen many times. Its target is unknown. This specimen belongs to a study of breast tumors, draining lymph nodes, adjacent tissues. A single record per CDR3 protein comes from TCRdb applying MiXCR to the multiplex PCR reads. The repertoire holds around 140,000 distinct CDR3 sequences, around a third seen once, with roughly 2.3% in the top ten. The lymph nodes were axillary draining lymph nodes from breast cancer patients. General study points: Tumor TCR diversity was below lymph nodes but above nontumor tissue. Data only fit, rather than demonstrated, lymph node origin of most tumor T cells.

Trimming removed 7 bases from V and 7 bases from J; junction bases left unmatched: 7. The germline gives CDR1 SNHLY, CDR2 FYNNEI. There are 12 residues in the CDR3. The sample comprised axillary lymph node tissue. V and J are TRBV2 and TRBJ2-7; 7 bases fit TRBD2. The sequence was collected from a female donor with breast cancer. Some clones in this sample may be carry-over from other donors' samples. CDR3 residues: CASKGLPLEQYF. The CDR3, as DNA: TGTGCCAGCAAGGGACTACCTCTGGAGCAGTACTTC.